The 26 T cell receptor beta chains in this list originate from one sample, sequenced in a study of OX40 agonist ivuxolimab in advanced cancers. Sequencing used immunoSEQ multiplex PCR; TCRdb keeps in-frame clones, though not all of them. The profile shows tens of thousands of clones, 88% of them singletons. Sequenced material: CD4+ or CD8+ T cells sorted from blood, taken in a trial of the OX40 agonist ivuxolimab. The receptor set was obtained from an adult with an advanced solid tumor such as melanoma, head and neck, liver or kidney cancer.

The chain carries TRBV7-2 and TRBJ2-2; a weak D match, TRBD2 (5 bases). This CDR3 has 15 amino acids. V was pared by 2 bases and J by 4 bases, with 11 bases between. From germline, CDR1 is SGHTA and CDR2 FQGNSA. CDR3 DNA: TGTGCCAGCAGCTTAAGTTTCGAGGGCACCGGGGAGCTGTTTTTT. Translation: CASSLSFEGTGELFF.

The V and J genes are TRBV19 and TRBJ2-3; no firm D call. V was clipped by 3 bases and J by 4 bases, with 14 bases between them. The CDR3 covers 15 residues. Germline V gene sequence: CDR1 LNHDA, CDR2 SQIVND (reference sequence). The CDR3 DNA reads as TGTGCCAGTAGTATGCGCGATCCTCAACCAGATACGCAGTATTTT. It encodes CASSMRDPQPDTQYF.

The chain has TRBV4-1 and TRBJ2-6, with 11 bases matching TRBD2. Germline assignment: CDR1 MGHRA and CDR2 YSYEKL. V lost 6 bases, J lost 4 bases, and 8 bases stayed unmatched. The CDR3 loop spans 17 amino acids. CDR3 residues: CASRGLAGPAGANVLTF. CDR3 in DNA: TGCGCCAGCAGAGGACTAGCGGGCCCGGCGGGGGCCAACGTCCTGACTTTC.

This sequence joins TRBV6-6 and TRBJ1-2, with D unresolved. CDR3 size: 13 residues. Germline V gene lookup returns CDR1 MNHNY and CDR2 SVGAGI (reference sequence). Trimming shortened V by 5 bases and J by 3 bases, and 10 bases separated the two germline ends. Here the CDR3 DNA reads TGTGCCAGCAGTAGGAGGGAAGACTATGGCTACACCTTC. Translating it yields CASSRREDYGYTF.

J is TRBJ1-1 and V is TRBV28, with a weak D call TRBD1 (6 bases). Between the trimmed V and J ends, which lost 3 bases and 1 base, there was a span of 18 bases. Germline V gives CDR1 MDHEN, CDR2 SYDVKM. The CDR3 consists of 17 residues. CDR3 DNA sequence: TGTGCCAGCAGTTTCAGATCCTATTTGACAGGGAACACTGAAGCTTTCTTT. This sequence encodes CASSFRSYLTGNTEAFF.

The chain joins TRBV4-2 to TRBJ1-1; 7 bases line up with TRBD1. The CDR3 consists of 13 residues. The V and J ends lost 4 bases and 3 bases, in that order; junction bases with no gene match: 2. Looked up from germline, CDR1 is LGHNA and CDR2 is YNFKEQ. CDR3 amino acids: CASSPDRDTEAFF. DNA for the CDR3: TGTGCCAGCAGCCCTGACAGGGACACTGAAGCTTTCTTT.

The chain recombines TRBV9 with TRBJ1-1; D might be TRBD1 (6 bases). Trimming removed 2 bases from V and 7 bases from J, with 15 bases in between. Per germline, CDR1 SGDLS and CDR2 YYNGEE. The CDR3 has 14 amino acids. The CDR3 protein is CASSVGTTGIEAFF. The CDR3 bases are TGTGCCAGCAGCGTGGGGACTACAGGGATTGAAGCTTTCTTT.

The chain uses TRBV28 and TRBJ2-7; D tentatively reads TRBD1 or TRBD2 (5 bases each). The ends were cut back, 7 bases at V and 4 bases at J, with 14 bases in the middle. This CDR3 is built from 13 residues. CDR1 is MDHEN, CDR2 SYDVKM, per germline. CDR3 DNA sequence: TGTGCCAGCAATTCCGGGACCGATTACGAGCAGTACGTC. This gives the protein CASNSGTDYEQYV.

The rearrangement uses TRBV7-3 and TRBJ2-5, with a possible D match to TRBD2 (6 bases). V lost 4 bases and J 4 bases, leaving 10 bases between the germline ends. The CDR3 has 13 residues. CDR1 is SGHTA, CDR2 FQGTGA, per germline. CDR3 protein: CASSSGGIETQYF. DNA for the CDR3: TGTGCCAGCAGCTCCGGGGGAATAGAGACCCAGTACTTC.

V is TRBV29-1 and J is TRBJ2-1, with 9 bases lining up with TRBD2. The germline gives CDR1 SQVTM, CDR2 ANQGSEA. The CDR3 runs 15 residues. Trimming cost V 2 bases and J 8 bases; bases outside gene matches: 10. The CDR3: CSVEYEVGLAYEQFF. CDR3 DNA: TGCAGCGTTGAATACGAGGTGGGACTAGCCTATGAGCAGTTCTTC.

The rearrangement uses TRBV7-9 and TRBJ1-6; D uncertain. Germline CDR1 SEHNR, CDR2 FQNEAQ (reference sequence). V was pared by 5 bases and J by 8 bases, with 19 bases between. The CDR3 consists of 16 residues. The CDR3 spells CASSPLGGFVDSPLHF. CDR3 DNA sequence: TGTGCCAGCAGCCCCCTAGGAGGGTTTGTAGATTCACCCCTCCACTTT.

The CDR3 spells CASSQGLAENIQYF. The DNA of the CDR3 is TGTGCCAGCAGCCAGGGCTTGGCGGAAAACATTCAGTACTTC. V is TRBV7-2 and J is TRBJ2-4, with D possibly being TRBD1 (5 bases). Germline V gene data show CDR1 as SGHTA and CDR2 as FQGNSA. The CDR3 has 14 residues. Between the trimmed V and J ends, which lost 5 bases and 5 bases, there was a span of 13 bases. Full variable domain (rest looked up from reference TRBV7-2 and TRBJ2-4): GAGVSQSPSNKVTEKGKDVELRCDPISGHTALYWYRQSLGQGLEFLIYFQGNSAPDKSGLPSDRFSAERTGGSVSTLTIQRTQQEDSAVYLCASSQGLAENIQYFGAGTRLSVL.

This clone was counted once. This chain uses TRBV4-1 with TRBJ2-2; D is ambiguous. V was trimmed by 4 bases and J by 3 bases, leaving 3 bases between them. CDR1 MGHRA and CDR2 YSYEKL come from the germline V gene. The CDR3 is made up of 12 amino acids. CDR3 loop: CASSPYTGELFF. DNA of the CDR3: TGCGCCAGCAGCCCCTACACCGGGGAGCTGTTTTTT.

This rearrangement joins TRBV18 to TRBJ2-3, with no clear D. The V and J ends lost 2 bases and 2 bases respectively, with 11 bases between them. The CDR3 consists of 15 residues. CDR1 and CDR2 from the germline V gene are KGHSH and LQKENI. CDR3 coding DNA: TGTGCCAGCTCACCAGAGGCTCAGGACACAGATACGCAGTATTTT. Translation gives CASSPEAQDTDTQYF.

The CDR3 nucleotides are TGTGCCAGCAGTGAAGTGCTGACGGAGACGCAGTATTTT. It specifies CASSEVLTETQYF. The chain combines TRBV6-1 with TRBJ2-3; D is undetermined. The CDR3 contains 13 residues. V was trimmed by 1 base and J by 9 bases, leaving 11 bases between them. The V gene's germline CDR1 is MNHNS and CDR2 SASEGT.

V is TRBV7-6 and J is TRBJ2-3; TRBD2 might be the D (6 bases). There are 15 residues in the CDR3. The V end was cut by 2 bases, the J end by 2 bases, with 11 bases between. Germline CDR1 reads SGHVS; CDR2 reads FNYEAQ. The CDR3 nucleotides read TGTGCCAGCAGCTTAACGTCGGGGGTCACAGATACGCAGTATTTT. It is translated as CASSLTSGVTDTQYF.

The chain combines TRBV28 with TRBJ1-2, with 10 bases that match TRBD1. The germline CDR1 and CDR2 sequences are MDHEN and SYDVKM. V gave up 5 bases and J gave up 3 bases; unmatched junction bases: 9. This CDR3 has 16 residues. The CDR3: CASSPGTGASYYGYTF. The CDR3 bases are TGTGCCAGCAGTCCCGGGACAGGGGCCTCCTACTATGGCTACACCTTC.

This clone was counted once. CDR3 amino acids: CASSFPGQGSSTGELFF. In nucleotides, the CDR3 is TGTGCCAGCAGCTTCCCCGGACAGGGGAGTTCCACCGGGGAGCTGTTTTTT. The chain couples TRBV4-2 to TRBJ2-2; TRBD1 agrees at 9 bases. V lost 5 bases to trimming and J lost 4 bases; unmatched junction nucleotides: 11. There are 17 residues in the CDR3. CDR1 and CDR2 from the germline V gene are LGHNA and YNFKEQ.

This chain joins TRBV9 and TRBJ2-3, with a tentative D call TRBD2 (5 bases). V was cut by 0 bases and J by 3 bases, with 8 bases left in between. Germline V gene lookup returns CDR1 SGDLS and CDR2 YYNGEE. The CDR3 sequence is 14 residues long. CDR3 bases: TGTGCCAGCAGCGTAGAGGGAGTTACAGATACGCAGTATTTT. Translating it yields CASSVEGVTDTQYF.

This sequence joins TRBV5-8 and TRBJ2-3; TRBD1 matches at 7 bases. The J segment lost 0 bases and the V segment lost 8 bases, leaving 9 bases of the junction unmatched. Germline V CDR1 and CDR2: SGHTS, YDEGEE. This CDR3 comprises 15 residues. The chain's CDR3 is CARALGTASTDTQYF. The DNA for the CDR3 is TGTGCCAGAGCTCTAGGGACAGCTAGCACAGATACGCAGTATTTT.

The chain combines TRBV27 with TRBJ2-6; TRBD1 agrees at 9 bases. V lost 5 bases to trimming and J lost 0 bases; unmatched junction nucleotides: 8. This CDR3 is 18 amino acids long. Germline V gene data show CDR1 as MNHEY and CDR2 as SMNVEV (reference sequence). CDR3 residues: CASSNRDRDYSGANVLTF. CDR3 DNA sequence: TGTGCCAGCAGTAACCGGGACAGGGATTACTCTGGGGCCAACGTCCTGACTTTC.

The chain combines TRBV4-1 with TRBJ1-5, with unresolved D. Germline CDR1 and CDR2: MGHRA and YSYEKL. CDR3 length: 16 residues. Deletions cut 2 bases from V and 8 bases from J, with 19 bases between. The CDR3 coding sequence is TGCGCCAGCAGCCAATTGAATATAGGTTATGGTGAGCCCCAGCATTTT. It is translated as CASSQLNIGYGEPQHF.

CDR3: CASSELAGGTDTQYF. CDR3 sequence (DNA): TGCGCCAGCAGTGAGCTAGCGGGGGGGACAGATACGCAGTATTTT. The chain has TRBV10-1 and TRBJ2-3; the match to TRBD2 covers 12 bases. The CDR3 is made up of 15 amino acids. J was trimmed by 3 bases and V by 2 bases; bases with no gene match: 0. CDR1 and CDR2 from the germline V gene are WNHNN and SYGVQD (reference sequence).

As for this clone: Other DNA sequences from this sample encode an identical CDR3 as well. This chain connects TRBV28 to TRBJ2-3; D not certain. The V gene's germline CDR1 is MDHEN and CDR2 SYDVKM. The V end was cut by 6 bases, the J end by 0 bases, with 7 bases between. The CDR3 runs 13 residues. The CDR3, as DNA: TGTGCCAGCAGCCTTGACAGCACAGATACGCAGTATTTT. Its translation is CASSLDSTDTQYF.

The J gene is TRBJ2-4, the V gene TRBV7-3; D not resolved. The CDR3 totals 13 residues. V lost 2 bases and J lost 6, with 8 bases in between. The germline V gene encodes CDR1 SGHTA and CDR2 FQGTGA. The CDR3 region has the DNA TGTGCCAGCAGCTTAGGGGTTCCAAACATTCAGTACTTC. This sequence encodes CASSLGVPNIQYF.

In the case of this clone: The junction and the germline gene differ at one end; a read error may be behind it. The gene calls are TRBV5-4 and TRBJ1-2; no firm D call. The CDR3 has 13 amino acids. Germline V gene data show CDR1 as SGHNT and CDR2 as YYREEE (reference sequence). The DNA for the CDR3 is TGCGCCAGCAGCGTAGGAACTAACTATGGCTACACCTTC. It encodes CASSVGTNYGYTF.